This entry lists 7 T cell receptor beta chains sequenced from one sample in a study of somatic mutations in cytotoxic T cells in rheumatoid arthritis. The method was immunoSEQ multiplex PCR; TCRdb's version includes in-frame clones alone and lacks a portion of them. The sample includes approximately 25,000 clones, roughly 80% seen only once; the top ten take approximately 9.4%. Sequenced: CD8+ T cells sorted from blood. These receptors all stem from a woman aged 18-29 years in good health.

This rearrangement joins TRBV27 to TRBJ1-2; D is perhaps TRBD1 (5 bases). Trimming shortened V by 7 bases and J by 2 bases, and 11 bases separated the two germline ends. Germline CDR1 MNHEY, CDR2 SMNVEV (reference sequence). The CDR3 sequence is 13 residues long. The CDR3 DNA follows: TGTGCCAGCAAAGAGGGGCTGAACTATGGCTACACCTTC. This sequence encodes CASKEGLNYGYTF.

The chain couples TRBV4-1 to TRBJ1-4, with D possibly being TRBD1 (5 bases). Between the trimmed V and J ends, which lost 4 bases and 7 bases, there was a span of 13 bases. CDR1 MGHRA and CDR2 YSYEKL come from the germline V gene. This CDR3 region has 14 residues. The CDR3 DNA is TGCGCCAGCAGCCCAAGGCAGGGAAGTGAAAAACTGTTTTTT. This sequence encodes CASSPRQGSEKLFF.

The chain links TRBV10-1 to TRBJ2-3; D may correspond to TRBD1 or TRBD2 (6 bases each). The germline gives CDR1 WNHNN, CDR2 SYGVQD (reference sequence). V lost 10 bases and J lost 1, with 21 bases in between. The CDR3 contains 16 residues. CDR3 DNA: TGCGCCACCCCCCGGGGGCCGGGCTCGCGCACAGATACGCAGTATTTT. Residues: CATPRGPGSRTDTQYF.

The V gene is TRBV4-2, the J gene TRBJ1-1; D remains ambiguous. The V and J ends lost 1 base and 0 bases respectively, with 6 bases between them. Germline values: CDR1 LGHNA, CDR2 YNFKEQ. CDR3 size: 14 residues. CDR3 sequence reads: CASSQGMLNTEAFF. As DNA, the CDR3 is TGTGCCAGCAGCCAAGGAATGCTGAACACTGAAGCTTTCTTT.

The genes are TRBV5-8 and TRBJ2-7; possibly TRBD2 for D (5 bases). Germline CDR1 SGHTS, CDR2 YDEGEE. CDR3 length: 13 amino acids. Trimming cost V 7 bases and J 0 bases, with 11 bases left between them. Here the CDR3 reads CASPSGNSYEQYV. The CDR3 nucleotides are TGTGCCAGCCCATCCGGGAACTCCTACGAGCAGTACGTC.

This clone was seen a handful of times. This rearrangement joins TRBV28 to TRBJ2-1, with unresolved D. The CDR3 is 15 amino acids. V shed 3 bases and J shed 0 bases, with 9 bases lying between them. Germline V gene sequence: CDR1 MDHEN, CDR2 SYDVKM. The CDR3 reads CASSFDASSYNEQFF. In DNA, the CDR3 is TGTGCCAGCAGTTTCGACGCCAGCTCCTACAATGAGCAGTTCTTC.

The chain links TRBV6-1 to TRBJ2-7; 7 bases map to TRBD2. The CDR3 is made up of 14 amino acids. V was clipped by 2 bases and J by 3 bases; unmatched bases: 4. Per germline, CDR1 MNHNS and CDR2 SASEGT. CDR3 DNA sequence: TGTGCCAGCAGTGAAATAAGGACTAGCTACGAGCAGTACTTC. This gives the protein CASSEIRTSYEQYF.